This T cell receptor (beta chain) derives from a study of vaccination and CD4 T cells after COVID-19. Study at large: Convalescent individuals numbered four females and six males, two being Hispanic.

Described treatment: approximately 9-day PBMC culture with coronavirus spike peptide pools or control peptides (ViraFEST assay). Comment on this clonotype: Its antigen is not known.

An Oncomine TCR Beta short-read assay was used to sequence the DNA from cultured CD4+ T cells. Genomic DNA was extracted from cultured CD4+ T cells. TCRdb re-called the PCR reads through MiXCR, storing one row per CDR3 protein. The table shows tens of thousands of distinct CDR3 sequences, with 70% occurring only once. The specimen was CD4+ T cells from blood, cultured in vitro. The TCR sequence derives from a human donor who had recovered from COVID-19.

The CDR3 here is CASSRTAAGNQETQYF. For the CDR3, the DNA is TGTGCCAGCAGCCGGACCGCGGCAGGGAACCAAGAGACCCAGTACTTC. The genes are TRBV7-2 and TRBJ2-5; maybe TRBD1 (5 bases). V gave up 5 bases and J gave up 0 bases, with 16 bases separating them. The CDR3 runs 16 residues. CDR1 SGHTA and CDR2 FQGNSA come from the germline V gene.